The T cell receptor (beta chain) described here comes from a study of radiotherapy plus CTLA-4 blockade in lung cancer. Study observations and caveats: Among blood TCR repertoires after radiotherapy plus ipilimumab, tumor-derived clones expanded. Reported findings show early blood T cell clone dynamics, with interferon-beta, best predicted response.

A word on this clone: The antigen is not known.

The CDR3 is 14 amino acids. V shed 1 base, J shed 6 bases, and the junction held 6 bases outside the gene matches. CDR1 is SQVTM, CDR2 ANQGSEA, per germline. Profiling relied on immunoSEQ multiplex PCR, and the TCRdb table lists in-frame clones only, not all of them. The sample lists roughly 13,000 clones, more than 70% occurring once. This clonotype originated in a human donor with non-small cell lung cancer that progressed on radiotherapy plus ipilimumab. Some clones in this sample may be carry-over from other donors' samples. The V call is TRBV29-1, the J call TRBJ2-1; 7 nucleotides align to TRBD1. The specimen was peripheral blood, collected from a patient treated with radiotherapy plus ipilimumab. The CDR3 nucleotides read TGCAGCGTTGAAGGGGACAGAAGGGTCAATGAGCAGTTCTTC. Translating it yields CSVEGDRRVNEQFF.